The 13 T cell receptor beta chains given below trace back to one sample, sequenced in a study of STAT5B mutations in CD4+ large granular lymphocyte leukemia. Data came from immunoSEQ multiplex PCR; TCRdb stores just in-frame clones and leaves some out. The sample contains 30,000 to 40,000 clones, 65% to 80% of which appear only once. Sequencing was carried out using CD4+ T cells from blood buffy coats. These receptors came from a human donor in good health.

The chain recombines TRBV7-9 with TRBJ1-4, with D unresolved. V was cut by 2 bases and J by 8 bases, with 12 bases left in between. The CDR3 covers 14 residues. Germline CDR1 and CDR2: SEHNR and FQNEAQ (reference sequence). The CDR3 nucleotides are TGTGCCAGCAGCTTATCCCGGACGCAGGAAAAACTGTTTTTT. This gives the protein CASSLSRTQEKLFF.

The V and J genes are TRBV2 and TRBJ1-3; tentative D call: TRBD1 (5 bases). CDR3 length: 14 residues. Germline CDR1 reads SNHLY; CDR2 reads FYNNEI. The germline V and J ends were trimmed by 4 bases and 4 bases, with 11 bases remaining between them. The CDR3 sequence: CASSGGGDGNTIYF. In DNA form, the CDR3 reads TGTGCCAGCAGTGGTGGGGGGGACGGAAACACCATATATTTT. Filled out from reference TRBV2 and TRBJ1-3, the complete variable domain reads EPEVTQTPSHQVTQMGQEVILRCVPISNHLYFYWYRQILGQKVEFLVSFYNNEISEKSEIFDDQFSVERPDGSNFTLKIRSTKLEDSAMYFCASSGGGDGNTIYFGEGSWLTVV.

The chain has TRBV5-4 and TRBJ2-3; a weak D match, TRBD1 (5 bases). CDR1 is SGHNT and CDR2 is YYREEE in the germline V gene (reference sequence). This CDR3 has 15 residues. V lost 0 bases and J lost 6, with 14 bases in between. CDR3 bases: TGTGCCAGCAGCTTGGAGGGGCCCCGGGTCGATACGCAGTATTTT. This encodes CASSLEGPRVDTQYF.

The chain's CDR3 is CSVGERKHMNTEAFF. CDR3 in DNA: TGCAGCGTTGGGGAAAGGAAACACATGAACACTGAAGCTTTCTTT. The V and J genes are TRBV29-1 and TRBJ1-1; D is ambiguous. Germline V gene data show CDR1 as SQVTM and CDR2 as ANQGSEA. The CDR3 is 15 amino acids. V lost 4 bases to trimming and J lost 0 bases, with 15 bases between them.

The chain recombines TRBV9 with TRBJ2-1; D tentatively fits TRBD1 or TRBD2 (5 bases each). The ends were cut back, 4 bases at V and 10 bases at J, with 24 bases in the middle. Germline V lookup: CDR1 SGDLS, CDR2 YYNGEE. The CDR3 is made up of 16 amino acids. In nucleotides, the CDR3 is TGTGCCAGCAGCCCCTCCGGGACCCCAGGTGGGGAGGAGCAGTTCTTC. The encoded protein is CASSPSGTPGGEEQFF.

The V gene is TRBV30, the J gene TRBJ2-2; D is perhaps TRBD1 or TRBD2 (5 bases each). The V end was cut by 6 bases, the J end by 6 bases, with 17 bases between. The CDR3 runs to 14 residues. Germline V lookup: CDR1 GTSNPN, CDR2 SVGIG (reference sequence). The CDR3 protein is CACTRSSGPGELFF. CDR3 sequence (DNA): TGTGCCTGTACGCGGTCTTCGGGGCCCGGGGAGCTGTTTTTT.

The chain carries TRBV6-5 and TRBJ2-7; perhaps D is TRBD1 or TRBD2 (5 bases each). CDR1 MNHEY and CDR2 SVGAGI come from the germline V gene. The CDR3 runs to 12 residues. V lost 6 bases, J lost 6 bases, and 12 bases lay in between. Here the CDR3 reads CASSRRGVEQYF. CDR3 coding DNA: TGTGCCAGCAGCAGACGAGGGGTCGAGCAGTACTTC.

The gene calls are TRBV27 and TRBJ1-1; D unresolved. Germline values: CDR1 MNHEY, CDR2 SMNVEV (reference sequence). The CDR3 is made up of 16 amino acids. Trimming cost V 2 bases and J 1 base, with 14 bases left between them. CDR3 residues: CASSLNWFGWNTEAFF. For the CDR3, the DNA is TGTGCCAGCAGTTTAAACTGGTTCGGATGGAACACTGAAGCTTTCTTT.

The chain combines TRBV5-6 with TRBJ1-1; D is unclear. The germline V gene has CDR1 SGHDT and CDR2 YYEEEE. The CDR3 totals 14 residues. V was pared by 0 bases and J by 2 bases, with 8 bases between. The CDR3 DNA is TGTGCCAGCAGCTTGGGGCGGATAAACACTGAAGCTTTCTTT. Protein sequence: CASSLGRINTEAFF.

V is TRBV5-4 and J is TRBJ2-7; no firm D call. The CDR3 is 11 residues long. Germline CDR1 reads SGHNT; CDR2 reads YYREEE (reference sequence). V lost 0 bases and J lost 6, with 4 bases in between. Here the CDR3 DNA reads TGTGCCAGCAGCTTGGAAGGCGAGCAGTACTTC. It codes for CASSLEGEQYF.

The chain has TRBV6-1 and TRBJ1-2, with D possibly being TRBD1 (5 bases). Germline assignment: CDR1 MNHNS and CDR2 SASEGT. Deletions cut 2 bases from V and 2 bases from J, with 15 bases between. This CDR3 comprises 16 residues. CDR3 sequence (DNA): TGTGCCAGCAGTGAAAACTCGGCAGGGAGGAACTATGGCTACACCTTC. Translation: CASSENSAGRNYGYTF.

J is TRBJ2-6 and V is TRBV11-2, with unresolved D. V was shortened by 0 bases and J by 1 base, with 7 bases between the two germline ends. Germline CDR1 and CDR2: SGHAT and FQNNGV. The CDR3 is 16 residues long. CDR3 in DNA: TGTGCCAGCAGCTTAGACGTGCCTTCTGGGGCCAACGTCCTGACTTTC. The encoded protein is CASSLDVPSGANVLTF.

CDR3: CASSVGGLLGYTF. CDR3 DNA sequence: TGTGCCAGCAGTGTGGGGGGACTTCTTGGCTACACCTTC. This chain links TRBV2 with TRBJ1-2, with D maybe TRBD1 (5 bases). The V and J ends lost 4 bases and 7 bases respectively, with 13 bases between them. The CDR3 covers 13 residues. CDR1 is SNHLY and CDR2 is FYNNEI in the germline V gene.